This T cell receptor beta chain was recorded in a study of cytomegalovirus exposure and HLA in healthy donors. This CDR3 spans 13 amino acids. Germline V lookup: CDR1 SGHKS, CDR2 YYEKEE (reference sequence). The V gene end was trimmed by 5 bases and the J gene end by 6 bases; junction bases not matched to a gene: 6. Study results and limitations: Because they were indistinguishable, some V segments, including TRBV6-2 and TRBV6-3, were excluded. TCR beta V segments were, for the most part, productive about 90% or about 30% of the time in an earlier analysis. Altogether, some 170 TCR beta chains were recorded as cytomegalovirus-associated.

The study sampled nominally healthy donors, though unrecorded immune exposures were likely. Comments on this clone: The target antigen is unknown.

Use of 60 Vbeta and 13 Jbeta primers characterized the PCR. Sequencing used immunoSEQ multiplex PCR; TCRdb keeps in-frame clones, though not all of them. This sample carries roughly 120,000 clones, roughly 74% of them seen once, and the ten largest clones take approximately 3.9%. Sequenced material: PBMCs. The receptor's source is a woman between 50 and 59 years old in good health and CMV-seropositive. The chain couples TRBV5-5 to TRBJ1-2, with TRBD1 matching over 8 bases. CDR3 loop: CASSLGQGHGYTF. CDR3 nucleotides: TGTGCCAGCAGTTTAGGACAGGGCCATGGCTACACCTTC. Variable domain in full (rest from reference TRBV5-5 and TRBJ1-2): DAGVTQSPTHLIKTRGQQVTLRCSPISGHKSVSWYQQVLGQGPQFIFQYYEKEERGRGNFPDRFSARQFPNYSSELNVNALLLGDSALYLCASSLGQGHGYTFGSGTRLTVV.